This T cell receptor (beta chain) was profiled in a study of blood T cell repertoires in COVID-19. Across the whole study: There were acute and convalescent COVID-19 samples, and they came from the United States, Italy and Spain. PBMCs, B-cell-depleted T cells, or T cells were the source of the cDNA or gDNA that made up the material.

Germline-derived CDR1 and CDR2 are SGHRS and YFSETQ. V lost 4 bases to trimming and J lost 2 bases; unmatched junction nucleotides: 5. The CDR3 is made up of 16 amino acids. Per the original methods: The authors estimated nucleated cell counts from reference gene primer amplification. Generated by immunoSEQ multiplex PCR, the TCRdb table keeps only in-frame clones and is missing some. Clone size and V and J calls were adopted from that table, with D and trimming inferred from the DNA. The data show about 280,000 clones, with about 83% seen just once and roughly 10% held by the top ten. Material: peripheral blood. This sequence originates from a woman between 45 and 65 years old who had recovered from COVID-19. The chain uses TRBV5-1 and TRBJ2-5, with TRBD2 identical over 13 bases. CDR3 sequence reads: CASSPGTSGTQETQYF. CDR3 nucleotides: TGCGCCAGCAGCCCTGGGACTAGCGGGACTCAAGAGACCCAGTACTTC.